The T cell receptor (beta chain) described here comes from a study of shared clonotypes between healthy human individuals. Generated by immunoSEQ multiplex PCR, the TCRdb table keeps only in-frame clones and is missing some. This sample has about 2.1 million clones, with 85% to 95% found just once. V lost 5 bases to trimming and J lost 5 bases; unmatched junction nucleotides: 13. Germline V CDR1 and CDR2: SGHAT, FQNNGV. CDR3 size: 16 residues. Naive CD8 populations comprised CD45RO-negative cells positively selected for CCR7, excluding terminally differentiated effector memory CD45RA+ cells. This clonotype was obtained from a man between 18 and 29 years old in good health. Some clones in this sample may be carry-over from other donors' samples. The sequencing input was naive CD8+ T cells from PBMCs. This chain uses TRBV11-2 with TRBJ2-3; 7 positions agree with TRBD2. The CDR3 protein is CASSGLERGWGDTQYF. CDR3 sequence (DNA): TGTGCCAGCAGCGGATTGGAGCGGGGATGGGGAGATACGCAGTATTTT. The full variable domain, its missing parts supplied by reference TRBV11-2 and TRBJ2-3, is EAGVAQSPRYKIIEKRQSVAFWCNPISGHATLYWYQQILGQGPKLLIQFQNNGVVDDSQLPKDRFSAERLKGVDSTLKIQPAKLEDSAVYLCASSGLERGWGDTQYFGPGTRLTVL.